The rows below give T cell receptor beta chains drawn from one sample of a study of T-cell reconstitution after alpha-beta-depleted transplantation in children. MiXCR was run by TCRdb on the PCR reads, yielding one entry per CDR3 protein. The sample shows some 290,000 distinct CDR3 sequences, about a quarter of them seen only once. The source was PBMCs, mostly from graft donor cells, collected 180 days after TCRalphabeta/CD19-depleted stem cell transplant. Receptors originate from a male patient aged 10-17 years who had a stem cell transplant for acute lymphoblastic leukemia, so the T cells may come from the graft donor. The CDR3 runs from the conserved cysteine through the conserved F or W. Each record gives: J gene, clone size, V gene, D gene, CDR3 DNA, CDR3 protein. A D gene is named only where the DNA matches it firmly. Clone size is not always given. Where it is, it says once, few, many or a class for expanded clones.

j_gene: TRBJ2-5; abundance: NA; v_gene: TRBV4-1; d_gene: NA; CDR3nt: TGCGCCAGCAGCCATACTCACTTAGGGACGCAAGAGACCCAGTACTTC; CDR3aa: CASSHTHLGTQETQYF
j_gene: TRBJ2-2; abundance: NA; v_gene: TRBV2; d_gene: TRBD2; CDR3nt: TGTGCCAGCAGTGGTAAACTAGCGGGAGTCGGGGAGCTGTTTTTT; CDR3aa: CASSGKLAGVGELFF
j_gene: TRBJ2-7; abundance: few; v_gene: TRBV20-1; d_gene: NA; CDR3nt: TGCAGTGCTAGAGAGGCGGGACGATACTACGAGCAGTACTTC; CDR3aa: CSAREAGRYYEQYF
j_gene: TRBJ2-5; abundance: NA; v_gene: TRBV5-1; d_gene: NA; CDR3nt: TGCGCCAGCAGCCTGGCAGGGATGGGGCAAGAGACCCAGTACTTC; CDR3aa: CASSLAGMGQETQYF
j_gene: TRBJ2-5; abundance: few; v_gene: TRBV20-1; d_gene: TRBD2; CDR3nt: TGCAGTGCTAGGGTCTCTCGGGTAGCGGGAGGGCCAAAGACCCAGTACTTC; CDR3aa: CSARVSRVAGGPKTQYF
j_gene: TRBJ2-1; abundance: once; v_gene: TRBV10-2; d_gene: NA; CDR3nt: TGCGCCAGCAGCCCACGGGCGGGATTCTACAATGAGCAGTTCTTC; CDR3aa: CASSPRAGFYNEQFF
j_gene: TRBJ1-2; abundance: NA; v_gene: TRBV24-1; d_gene: NA; CDR3nt: TGTGCCACCAGTGACCCGACAGGCCCCTATGGCTACACCTTC; CDR3aa: CATSDPTGPYGYTF
j_gene: TRBJ2-1; abundance: few; v_gene: TRBV5-6; d_gene: NA; CDR3nt: TGTGCCAGCAGCTTGGTACAGTTAATCAGGGATGAGCAGTTCTTC; CDR3aa: CASSLVQLIRDEQFF
j_gene: TRBJ2-1; abundance: NA; v_gene: TRBV12-3/TRBV12-4; d_gene: TRBD2; CDR3nt: TGTGCCAGCAGAATAGCGGGAGGGGGAAATGAGCAGTTCTTC; CDR3aa: CASRIAGGGNEQFF
j_gene: TRBJ2-5; abundance: NA; v_gene: TRBV5-1; d_gene: TRBD1; CDR3nt: TGCGCCAGCAGCCCCCCCGGACAGGACAGGGCATTTGTGACCCAGTACTTC; CDR3aa: CASSPPGQDRAFVTQYF
j_gene: TRBJ1-5; abundance: few; v_gene: TRBV7-9; d_gene: NA; CDR3nt: TGTGCCAGCAGCTCCTTAAGGGGCTATAGCAATCAGCCCCAGCATTTT; CDR3aa: CASSSLRGYSNQPQHF
j_gene: TRBJ2-7; abundance: NA; v_gene: TRBV20-1; d_gene: NA; CDR3nt: TGCAGTGCTATGATTACCTACGAGCAGTACTTC; CDR3aa: CSAMITYEQYF
j_gene: TRBJ2-1; abundance: few; v_gene: TRBV28; d_gene: NA; CDR3nt: TGTGCCAGCACTTTCGGCTACTACAATGAGCAGTTCTTC; CDR3aa: CASTFGYYNEQFF
j_gene: TRBJ2-7; abundance: NA; v_gene: TRBV20-1; d_gene: NA; CDR3nt: TGCAGTGCTCCCCGGGGTGGCCTATACGAGCAGTACTTC; CDR3aa: CSAPRGGLYEQYF
j_gene: TRBJ2-2; abundance: NA; v_gene: TRBV18; d_gene: TRBD1; CDR3nt: TGTGCCAGCTCACCAAGGACAGGGGTCGGGGAGCTGTTTTTT; CDR3aa: CASSPRTGVGELFF
j_gene: TRBJ2-1; abundance: NA; v_gene: TRBV3-1; d_gene: NA; CDR3nt: TGTGCCAGCAGTCAACAGGGTTATGAGCAGTTCTTC; CDR3aa: CASSQQGYEQFF
j_gene: TRBJ2-1; abundance: few; v_gene: TRBV5-6; d_gene: NA; CDR3nt: TGTGCCAGCAGCTTGGAGCGACTAGTCAATGAGCAGTTCTTC; CDR3aa: CASSLERLVNEQFF
j_gene: TRBJ2-7; abundance: NA; v_gene: TRBV7-3; d_gene: TRBD2; CDR3nt: TGTGCCAGCAGCTTAATCCTAGCGGGAGCGGGCGAGCAGTACTTC; CDR3aa: CASSLILAGAGEQYF
j_gene: TRBJ2-3; abundance: NA; v_gene: TRBV6-1; d_gene: NA; CDR3nt: TGTGCCACCAGAAGGGCGGGTAGCACAGATACGCAGTATTTT; CDR3aa: CATRRAGSTDTQYF
j_gene: TRBJ2-1; abundance: NA; v_gene: TRBV12-3/TRBV12-4; d_gene: NA; CDR3nt: TGTGCCAGCAGTTTCAGGGTAAATGAGCAGTTCTTC; CDR3aa: CASSFRVNEQFF
j_gene: TRBJ2-7; abundance: few; v_gene: TRBV25-1; d_gene: NA; CDR3nt: TGTGCCAGCAGTGAGAGGTTGAGCTCCTACGAGCAGTACTTC; CDR3aa: CASSERLSSYEQYF
j_gene: TRBJ2-7; abundance: few; v_gene: TRBV29-1; d_gene: TRBD1; CDR3nt: TGCAGCGTTGTAAGGGGGCCCTACGAGCAGTACTTC; CDR3aa: CSVVRGPYEQYF
j_gene: TRBJ1-2; abundance: NA; v_gene: TRBV9; d_gene: NA; CDR3nt: TGTGCCAGCAGCGTAGGTTCAGTGACCTACTATGGCTACACCTTC; CDR3aa: CASSVGSVTYYGYTF
j_gene: TRBJ2-5; abundance: NA; v_gene: TRBV5-1; d_gene: NA; CDR3nt: TGCGCCAGCAGCGCTCCCGGGACTTGGGAGACCCAGTACTTC; CDR3aa: CASSAPGTWETQYF
j_gene: TRBJ1-4; abundance: NA; v_gene: TRBV4-1; d_gene: NA; CDR3nt: TGCGCCAGCAGCCAAGAATCCAGGGAGGGTGAAAAACTGTTTTTT; CDR3aa: CASSQESREGEKLFF
j_gene: TRBJ2-3; abundance: NA; v_gene: TRBV7-9; d_gene: NA; CDR3nt: TGTGCCAGCAGCTTAGGGAACTTTCTCAACACAGATACGCAGTATTTT; CDR3aa: CASSLGNFLNTDTQYF
j_gene: TRBJ1-1; abundance: NA; v_gene: TRBV5-1; d_gene: NA; CDR3nt: TGCGCCAGCAGCTTAGTTCCCAGGGGCGGCGGGAACACTGAAGCTTTCTTT; CDR3aa: CASSLVPRGGGNTEAFF
j_gene: TRBJ2-7; abundance: once; v_gene: TRBV27; d_gene: NA; CDR3nt: TGTGCCAGCAGTTTGAGGGGCAGGGCATACGCCTACGAGCAGTACTTC; CDR3aa: CASSLRGRAYAYEQYF
j_gene: TRBJ2-1; abundance: many; v_gene: TRBV5-1; d_gene: NA; CDR3nt: TGCGCCAGCAGCTTGGGTTATCGGGACGGAATACAGTTCTTC; CDR3aa: CASSLGYRDGIQFF
j_gene: TRBJ2-7; abundance: NA; v_gene: TRBV29-1; d_gene: NA; CDR3nt: TGCAGCGTTGGGAAGGGGTATTACGTGCAGTACTTC; CDR3aa: CSVGKGYYVQYF
j_gene: TRBJ2-7; abundance: few; v_gene: TRBV28; d_gene: NA; CDR3nt: TGTGCCAGCAGTTTGACTGGGCGGACCCACGAGCAGTACTTC; CDR3aa: CASSLTGRTHEQYF
j_gene: TRBJ2-7; abundance: few; v_gene: TRBV12-3/TRBV12-4; d_gene: TRBD2; CDR3nt: TGTGCCAGCAGTTTCGACCAACTAGCGAACTACGAGCAGTACTTC; CDR3aa: CASSFDQLANYEQYF
j_gene: TRBJ1-4; abundance: few; v_gene: TRBV9; d_gene: NA; CDR3nt: TGTGCCAGCAGCGCCGGACAGTCAACTAATGAAAAACTGTTTTTT; CDR3aa: CASSAGQSTNEKLFF
j_gene: TRBJ2-1; abundance: NA; v_gene: TRBV29-1; d_gene: NA; CDR3nt: TGCAGCGTTGATTGGAGTAGGAGTGAGCAGTTCTTC; CDR3aa: CSVDWSRSEQFF
j_gene: TRBJ1-4; abundance: NA; v_gene: TRBV20-1; d_gene: NA; CDR3nt: TGCAGTGCTAGGGAAGGGGGGACCACAACTAATGAAAAACTGTTTTTT; CDR3aa: CSAREGGTTTNEKLFF
j_gene: TRBJ2-7; abundance: NA; v_gene: TRBV11-1; d_gene: NA; CDR3nt: TGTGCCAGCAGCTTATCGGTCGGCAGGGCCTACGAGCAGTACTTC; CDR3aa: CASSLSVGRAYEQYF
j_gene: TRBJ2-5; abundance: NA; v_gene: TRBV5-1; d_gene: TRBD2; CDR3nt: TGCGCCAGCAGCCGGCAGAGCCTTACTAGCGGCATTCGGGAGACCCAGTACTTC; CDR3aa: CASSRQSLTSGIRETQYF
j_gene: TRBJ1-1; abundance: NA; v_gene: TRBV20-1; d_gene: TRBD1; CDR3nt: TGCAGTGCTAGACCCCGGACAGGGCTCACTGAAGCTTTCTTT; CDR3aa: CSARPRTGLTEAFF
j_gene: TRBJ1-5; abundance: NA; v_gene: TRBV20-1; d_gene: NA; CDR3nt: TGCAGTGCTAGAGACAGGGCAATTGGCAATCAGCCCCAGCATTTT; CDR3aa: CSARDRAIGNQPQHF
j_gene: TRBJ2-2; abundance: NA; v_gene: TRBV9; d_gene: TRBD2; CDR3nt: TGTGCCAGCAGCGTAGCGGGGAGGGGCGGCACCGGGGAGCTGTTTTTT; CDR3aa: CASSVAGRGGTGELFF
j_gene: TRBJ1-2; abundance: few; v_gene: TRBV7-9; d_gene: NA; CDR3nt: TGTGCCAGCAGCGGAGGGCCGGGCAATGGCTACACCTTC; CDR3aa: CASSGGPGNGYTF
j_gene: TRBJ1-2; abundance: few; v_gene: TRBV6-5; d_gene: TRBD1; CDR3nt: TGTGCCAGCAGTTACTCGGGACAGATTACCTATGGCTACACCTTC; CDR3aa: CASSYSGQITYGYTF
j_gene: TRBJ1-2; abundance: few; v_gene: TRBV6-2/TRBV6-3; d_gene: TRBD1; CDR3nt: TGTGCCAGCAGTTGGACAGGCCCCAACTATGGCTACACCTTC; CDR3aa: CASSWTGPNYGYTF
j_gene: TRBJ2-7; abundance: NA; v_gene: TRBV4-1; d_gene: TRBD2; CDR3nt: TGCGCCAGCAGCCATCCCTGGGGACTAGCGGGCGCCTACGAGCAGTACTTC; CDR3aa: CASSHPWGLAGAYEQYF
j_gene: TRBJ2-5; abundance: NA; v_gene: TRBV18; d_gene: NA; CDR3nt: TGTGCCAGCTCAACCCTTCCTAGGGGAGGAGAGACCCAGTACTTC; CDR3aa: CASSTLPRGGETQYF
j_gene: TRBJ2-2; abundance: few; v_gene: TRBV28; d_gene: NA; CDR3nt: TGTGCCAGCGACTCGGACACGTACACCGGGGAGCTGTTTTTT; CDR3aa: CASDSDTYTGELFF
j_gene: TRBJ2-5; abundance: few; v_gene: TRBV6-1; d_gene: NA; CDR3nt: TGTGCCAGCAGTGATTGGGAACCCTACCTTCAAGAGACCCAGTACTTC; CDR3aa: CASSDWEPYLQETQYF
j_gene: TRBJ1-2; abundance: NA; v_gene: TRBV19; d_gene: NA; CDR3nt: TGTGCCAGTAGTATTGTCCAGGACTATGGCTACACCTTC; CDR3aa: CASSIVQDYGYTF